Shown below are 19 T cell receptor beta chains from a single sample sequenced in a study of blood T cell repertoires in COVID-19. Measured with immunoSEQ multiplex PCR; TCRdb has only the in-frame clones, and not every one. The sample has 300,000 to 400,000 clones, 75% to 90% seen once. Specimen: PBMCs or T cells enriched from blood (not recorded which). These TCRs come from a man younger than 45 who had recovered from COVID-19.

V gene TRBV6-4 combines with J gene TRBJ2-5; TRBD1 matches 7 bases. This CDR3 is built from 14 residues. Trimming cost V 4 bases and J 0 bases; bases outside gene matches: 2. Germline V lookup: CDR1 MRHNA, CDR2 SNTAGT. The CDR3 DNA reads as TGTGCCAGCAGTGGGGACAGAGACCAAGAGACCCAGTACTTC. It yields the protein CASSGDRDQETQYF.

This chain links TRBV19 with TRBJ1-2; 10 bases line up with TRBD1. V shed 2 bases and J 8 bases; nucleotides not matched to a gene: 8. CDR3 length equals 15 residues. Germline CDR1 is LNHDA and CDR2 is SQIVND (reference sequence). CDR3 DNA: TGTGCCAGTAGTATATGGACAGGGGGGTCTTACGGCTACACCTTC. Amino acid sequence: CASSIWTGGSYGYTF.

V is TRBV5-1 and J is TRBJ2-1; TRBD2 matches 13 bases. The V and J ends lost 4 bases and 10 bases, in that order; junction bases with no gene match: 5. CDR1 SGHRS and CDR2 YFSETQ come from the germline V gene. CDR3 length equals 14 residues. For the CDR3, the DNA is TGCGCCAGCAGCCTTGGACTAGCGGGGGAGGAGCAGTTCTTC. Its protein product is CASSLGLAGEEQFF.

The chain employs TRBV30 and TRBJ1-2, with unresolved D. This CDR3 has 10 residues. With 7 bases removed from V and 8 bases from J, the gap between germline ends came to 11 bases. Germline V gene lookup returns CDR1 GTSNPN and CDR2 SVGIG (reference sequence). DNA of the CDR3: TGTGCCTCTATAACGGTGGGCTACACCTTC. Translation: CASITVGYTF.

This rearrangement joins TRBV28 to TRBJ2-7; 8 positions agree with TRBD2. V gave up 7 bases and J gave up 3 bases; unmatched junction bases: 2. The germline gives CDR1 MDHEN, CDR2 SYDVKM. This CDR3 has 12 residues. DNA for the CDR3: TGTGCCAGCACTCTAGCGGGCTACGAGCAGTACTTC. It yields the protein CASTLAGYEQYF.

V and J are TRBV28 and TRBJ2-3, with D tentatively TRBD1 (7 bases). This CDR3 contains 11 residues. CDR1 is MDHEN and CDR2 is SYDVKM in the germline V gene. The CDR3 reads CSGGSTDTQYF. The DNA of the CDR3 is TGTTCAGGGGGGAGCACAGATACGCAGTATTTT.

The genes are TRBV6-2 or TRBV6-3 and TRBJ2-7, with D possibly being TRBD2 (6 bases). CDR3 length: 14 amino acids. Per germline, CDR1 MNHEY and CDR2 SVGEGT. Trimming took off 4 bases at V and 7 bases at J, with 17 bases between the two ends. CDR3 DNA: TGTGCCAGCAGTTTGTCGGGGCTGAGCGGGGAGCAGTACTTC. Protein product: CASSLSGLSGEQYF.

The V gene is TRBV7-9, the J gene TRBJ1-3, with 8 bases identical to TRBD1. With V trimmed by 2 bases and J by 2 bases, 8 bases remained unmatched. CDR1 SEHNR and CDR2 FQNEAQ come from the germline V gene (reference sequence). The CDR3 extends over 17 amino acids. The CDR3 DNA reads TGTGCCAGCAGCTTACCGGGACAGGCCGACGCTGGAAACACCATATATTTT. Its translation: CASSLPGQADAGNTIYF.

This chain links TRBV11-2 with TRBJ2-1; no reliable D call. The CDR3 has 16 residues. V was clipped by 0 bases and J by 5 bases, with 14 bases between them. Germline CDR1 is SGHAT and CDR2 is FQNNGV. The DNA for the CDR3 is TGTGCCAGCAGCTTAGAAAGAGGTCTACGCCACAATGAGCAGTTCTTC. The encoded protein is CASSLERGLRHNEQFF.

This clone appeared once. The rearrangement uses TRBV18 and TRBJ2-3; unclear D gene. The germline CDR1 and CDR2 sequences are KGHSH and LQKENI. V was cut by 3 bases and J by 0 bases, with 10 bases left in between. The CDR3 is 15 amino acids. The CDR3 protein is CASSPASLSTDTQYF. The DNA of the CDR3 is TGTGCCAGCTCACCCGCCTCACTTAGCACAGATACGCAGTATTTT.

This clone was detected once. The chain recombines TRBV20-1 with TRBJ2-7; TRBD1 aligns across 7 bases. The germline V gene has CDR1 DFQATT and CDR2 SNEGSKA (reference sequence). V shed 6 bases and J 12 bases; nucleotides not matched to a gene: 11. The length of the CDR3 is 11 residues. The CDR3 here is CSASRDSTRYF. The DNA for the CDR3 is TGCAGTGCCAGCCGGGACAGTACGCGGTACTTC.

The chain employs TRBV2 and TRBJ2-2; a possible D gene is TRBD1 (5 bases). Looked up from germline, CDR1 is SNHLY and CDR2 is FYNNEI. This CDR3 is 15 amino acids long. V lost 3 bases and J 7 bases, leaving 15 bases between the germline ends. The CDR3 protein is CASSDGQGMHGELFF. CDR3 sequence (DNA): TGTGCCAGCAGTGATGGTCAGGGTATGCACGGGGAGCTGTTTTTT.

The rearrangement joins TRBV27 to TRBJ2-1; a weak D match, TRBD2 (6 bases). V lost 7 bases to trimming and J lost 1 base, with 8 bases between them. Germline V CDR1 and CDR2: MNHEY, SMNVEV (reference sequence). This CDR3 is built from 13 residues. The CDR3 loop is CASTTSSYNEQFF. CDR3 DNA sequence: TGTGCCAGCACGACTAGTTCCTACAATGAGCAGTTCTTC.

V is TRBV9 and J is TRBJ1-1; the D gene is possibly TRBD1 (5 bases). The ends were cut back, 1 base at V and 1 base at J, with 11 bases in the middle. Per the germline V gene, CDR1 is SGDLS and CDR2 is YYNGEE. The CDR3 extends over 15 amino acids. The CDR3 DNA reads as TGTGCCAGCAGCGTACAAGCCGGGGGGAACACTGAAGCTTTCTTT. Translated: CASSVQAGGNTEAFF.

The chain is built from TRBV30 and TRBJ1-2, with D perhaps TRBD1 (6 bases). Trimming took off 7 bases at V and 7 bases at J, with 16 bases between the two ends. This CDR3 is built from 12 residues. Per the germline V gene, CDR1 is GTSNPN and CDR2 is SVGIG (reference sequence). The CDR3 region has the DNA TGTGCCTCGTACAGGGAAAGCCTTGGCTACACCTTC. Its protein is CASYRESLGYTF.

The chain combines TRBV30 with TRBJ1-2; 8 nucleotides align to TRBD1. There are 14 residues in the CDR3. Germline V gene data show CDR1 as GTSNPN and CDR2 as SVGIG (reference sequence). V lost 5 bases, J lost 7 bases, and 12 bases stayed unmatched. The CDR3 DNA reads as TGTGCCTGGTTAGTCCAGGGGGCGCGGGCTGGCTACACCTTC. Its protein product is CAWLVQGARAGYTF.

This clone has only a few counts. The V gene is TRBV7-8, the J gene TRBJ1-5; D not certain. This CDR3 is built from 14 residues. With 7 bases removed from V and 0 bases from J, the gap between germline ends came to 10 bases. From germline, CDR1 is SGHVS and CDR2 FQNEAQ. CDR3 nucleotides: TGTGCCAGCAACCGCCTTTATAGCAATCAGCCCCAGCATTTT. Translating it yields CASNRLYSNQPQHF.

The chain links TRBV7-9 to TRBJ2-3; 7 positions agree with TRBD1. The CDR3 sequence is 17 residues long. From germline, CDR1 is SEHNR and CDR2 FQNEAQ (reference sequence). Unmatched junction bases numbered 11, after V lost 5 bases and J lost 0 bases. The CDR3 reads CASSPTYTGVSTDTQYF. The CDR3 bases are TGTGCCAGCAGCCCGACGTACACAGGGGTTAGCACAGATACGCAGTATTTT.

V is TRBV9 and J is TRBJ2-3; 10 bases line up with TRBD1. CDR3 length: 16 amino acids. Per the germline V gene, CDR1 is SGDLS and CDR2 is YYNGEE. Trimming cost V 4 bases and J 10 bases; bases outside gene matches: 15. The CDR3 bases are TGTGCCAGCAGCCACCGGACAGGGGGACTGGGGCAGGCGCAGTATTTT. Translation gives CASSHRTGGLGQAQYF.